The clone carrying this TCR beta chain came up a few times. Its specificity is not known. A universal primer site was incorporated via template switching, and the cDNA contained unique molecular identifiers. A single record per CDR3 protein comes from TCRdb applying MiXCR to the 5' RACE reads. The sample has about 530,000 distinct CDR3 sequences, 20% to 25% seen once. This specimen comes from a study of identical twins. Overall study findings and caveats: The more abundant beta clonotypes in cord blood had fewer insertions, and memory repertoires did not show this. Twin-shared out-of-frame alpha sequences were enriched for low generation probability.

Donors were all healthy Caucasians. This sample also belongs to another study, concerning yellow fever vaccine responses in identical twins.

The sample comprised CD4+ T cells sorted from blood. This receptor was taken from a woman between 18 and 30 years old in good health.

The CDR3 coding sequence is TGTGCCAGCAGCTTAGATCGAGGCAGCGGGGAGCAGTACGTC. Translating gives CASSLDRGSGEQYV. This chain connects TRBV11-2 to TRBJ2-7, with a possible D match to TRBD2 (6 bases). In germline, CDR1 is SGHAT, CDR2 FQNNGV. This CDR3 is built from 14 residues. Deletions cut 0 bases from V and 7 bases from J, with 13 bases between.